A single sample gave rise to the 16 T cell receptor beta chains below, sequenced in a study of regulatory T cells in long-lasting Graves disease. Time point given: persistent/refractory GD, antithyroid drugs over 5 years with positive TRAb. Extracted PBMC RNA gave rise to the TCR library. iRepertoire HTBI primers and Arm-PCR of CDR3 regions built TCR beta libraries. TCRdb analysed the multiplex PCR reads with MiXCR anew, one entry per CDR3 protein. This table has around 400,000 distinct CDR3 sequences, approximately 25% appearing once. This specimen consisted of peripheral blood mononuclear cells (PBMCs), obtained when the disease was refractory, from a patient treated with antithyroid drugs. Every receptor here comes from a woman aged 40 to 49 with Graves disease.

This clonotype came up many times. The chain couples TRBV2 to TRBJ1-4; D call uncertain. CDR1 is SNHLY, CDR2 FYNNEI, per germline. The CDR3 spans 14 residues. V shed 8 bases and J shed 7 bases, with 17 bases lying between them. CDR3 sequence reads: CASASSGFGEKLFF. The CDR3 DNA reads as TGTGCCAGCGCGTCGTCAGGATTTGGTGAAAAACTGTTTTTT.

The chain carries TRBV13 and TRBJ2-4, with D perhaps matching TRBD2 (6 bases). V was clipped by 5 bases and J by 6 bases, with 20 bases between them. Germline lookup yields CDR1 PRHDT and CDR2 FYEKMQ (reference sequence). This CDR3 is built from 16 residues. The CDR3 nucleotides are TGTGCCAGCAGCCCGACTGGGAGGTTTGGCGGAAACATTCAGTACTTC. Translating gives CASSPTGRFGGNIQYF.

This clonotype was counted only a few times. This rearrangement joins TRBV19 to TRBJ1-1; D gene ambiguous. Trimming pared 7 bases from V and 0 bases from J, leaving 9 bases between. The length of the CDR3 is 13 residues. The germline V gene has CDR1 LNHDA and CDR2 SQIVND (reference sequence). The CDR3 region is CASIHSMNTEAFF. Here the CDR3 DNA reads TGTGCCAGTATTCACAGCATGAACACTGAAGCTTTCTTT.

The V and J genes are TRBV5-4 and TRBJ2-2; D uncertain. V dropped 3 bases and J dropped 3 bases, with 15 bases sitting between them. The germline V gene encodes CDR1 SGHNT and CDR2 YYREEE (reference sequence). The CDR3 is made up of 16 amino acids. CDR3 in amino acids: CASSSRRSPDTGELFF. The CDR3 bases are TGTGCCAGCAGCTCCCGACGGAGTCCGGACACCGGGGAGCTGTTTTTT.

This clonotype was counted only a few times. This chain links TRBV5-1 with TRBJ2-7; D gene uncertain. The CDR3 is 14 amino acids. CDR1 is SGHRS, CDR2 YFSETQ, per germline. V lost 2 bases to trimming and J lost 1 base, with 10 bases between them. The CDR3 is CASSFGSRSYEQYF. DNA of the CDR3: TGCGCCAGCAGCTTTGGGTCGCGGTCCTACGAGCAGTACTTC.

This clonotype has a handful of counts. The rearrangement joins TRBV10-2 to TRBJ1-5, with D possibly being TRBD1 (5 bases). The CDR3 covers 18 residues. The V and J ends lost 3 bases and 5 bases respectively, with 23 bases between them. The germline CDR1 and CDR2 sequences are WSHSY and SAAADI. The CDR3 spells CASSETGKYPIAYQPQHF. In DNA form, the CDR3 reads TGCGCCAGCAGTGAAACAGGAAAATACCCCATTGCGTATCAGCCCCAGCATTTT.

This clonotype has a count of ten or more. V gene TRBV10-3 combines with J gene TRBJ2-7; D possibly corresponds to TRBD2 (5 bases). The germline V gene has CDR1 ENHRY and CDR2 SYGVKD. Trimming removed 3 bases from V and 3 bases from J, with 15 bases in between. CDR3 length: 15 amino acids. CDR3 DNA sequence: TGTGCCATCAGTGAAGGAGGCTCCTCGCTCTACGAGCAGTACTTC. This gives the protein CAISEGGSSLYEQYF.

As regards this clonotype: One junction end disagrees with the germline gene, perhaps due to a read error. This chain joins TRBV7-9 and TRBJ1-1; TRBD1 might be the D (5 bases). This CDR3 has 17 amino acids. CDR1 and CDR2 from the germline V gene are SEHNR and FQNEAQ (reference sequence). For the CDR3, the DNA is TGTGCCAGCAGCTTAGGAACGGGGTTGGGGGTGAACACTGAAGCTCTCTTT. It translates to CASSLGTGLGVNTEALF. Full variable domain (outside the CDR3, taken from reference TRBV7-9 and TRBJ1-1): DTGVSQNPRHKITKRGQNVTFRCDPISEHNRLYWYRQTLGQGPEFLTYFQNEAQLEKSRLLSDRFSAERPKGSFSTLEIQRTEQGDSAMYLCASSLGTGLGVNTEALFGQGTRLTVV.

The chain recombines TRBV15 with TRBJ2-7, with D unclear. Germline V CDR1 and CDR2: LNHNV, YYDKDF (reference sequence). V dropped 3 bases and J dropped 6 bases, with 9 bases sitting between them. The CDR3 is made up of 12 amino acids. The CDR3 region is CATSSSLSEQYF. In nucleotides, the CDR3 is TGTGCCACCAGCAGTAGTTTGAGCGAGCAGTACTTC. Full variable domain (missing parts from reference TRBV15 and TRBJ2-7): DAMVIQNPRYQVTQFGKPVTLSCSQTLNHNVMYWYQQKSSQAPKLLFHYYDKDFNNEADTPDNFQSRRPNTSFCFLDIRSPGLGDTAMYLCATSSSLSEQYFGPGTRLTVT.

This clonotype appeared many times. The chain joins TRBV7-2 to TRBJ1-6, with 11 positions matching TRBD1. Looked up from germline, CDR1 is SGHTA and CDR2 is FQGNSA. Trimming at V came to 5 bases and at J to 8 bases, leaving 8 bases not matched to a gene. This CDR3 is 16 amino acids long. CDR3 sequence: CASSMPRDRGDSPLHF. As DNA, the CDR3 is TGTGCCAGCAGCATGCCCCGGGACAGGGGGGATTCACCCCTCCACTTT.

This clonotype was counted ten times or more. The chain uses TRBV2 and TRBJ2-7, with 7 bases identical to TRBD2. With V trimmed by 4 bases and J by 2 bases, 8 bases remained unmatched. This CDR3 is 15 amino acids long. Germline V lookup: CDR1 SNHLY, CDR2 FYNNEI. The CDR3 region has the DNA TGTGCCAGCAGTGTCATGGGGGGGAAAACCTACGAGCAGTACTTC. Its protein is CASSVMGGKTYEQYF.

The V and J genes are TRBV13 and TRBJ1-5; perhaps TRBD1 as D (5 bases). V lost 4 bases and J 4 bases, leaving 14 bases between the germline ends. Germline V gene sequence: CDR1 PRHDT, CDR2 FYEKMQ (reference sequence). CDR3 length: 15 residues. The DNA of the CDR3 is TGTGCCAGCAGCTCGGCGACAGAAGTTAATCAGCCCCAGCATTTT. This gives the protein CASSSATEVNQPQHF. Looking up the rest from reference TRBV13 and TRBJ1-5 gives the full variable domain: AAGVIQSPRHLIKEKRETATLKCYPIPRHDTVYWYQQGPGQDPQFLISFYEKMQSDKGSIPDRFSAQQFSDYHSELNMSSLELGDSALYFCASSSATEVNQPQHFGDGTRLSIL.

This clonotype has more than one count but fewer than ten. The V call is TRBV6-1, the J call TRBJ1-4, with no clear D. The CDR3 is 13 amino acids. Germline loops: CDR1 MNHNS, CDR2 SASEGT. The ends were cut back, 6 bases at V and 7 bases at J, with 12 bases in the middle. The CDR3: CASSFDWSEKLFF. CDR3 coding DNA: TGTGCCAGCAGCTTCGACTGGAGTGAAAAACTGTTTTTT.

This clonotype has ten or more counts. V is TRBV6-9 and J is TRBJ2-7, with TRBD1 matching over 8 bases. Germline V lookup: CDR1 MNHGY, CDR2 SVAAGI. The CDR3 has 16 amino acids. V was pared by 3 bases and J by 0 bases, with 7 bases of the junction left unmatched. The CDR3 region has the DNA TGTGCCAGCAGTTACTCCTGGGACAGGAGCTCCTACGAGCAGTACTTC. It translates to CASSYSWDRSSYEQYF.

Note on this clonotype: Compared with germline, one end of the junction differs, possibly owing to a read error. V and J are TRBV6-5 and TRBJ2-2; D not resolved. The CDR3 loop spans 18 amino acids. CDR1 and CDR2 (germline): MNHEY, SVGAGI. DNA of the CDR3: TGTGCCGGCAGTTACTCGTCGGCGACCGGAATTAACACCGGGGAGCTGTTTTTT. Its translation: CAGSYSSATGINTGELFF.

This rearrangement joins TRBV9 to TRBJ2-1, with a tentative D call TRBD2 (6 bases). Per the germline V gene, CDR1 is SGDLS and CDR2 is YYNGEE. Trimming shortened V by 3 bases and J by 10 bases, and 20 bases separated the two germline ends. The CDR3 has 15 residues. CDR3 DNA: TGTGCCAGCAGCGCCCTTGGAGCGGGCCAGCAAGAGCAGTTCTTC. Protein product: CASSALGAGQQEQFF.